Reported below is one T cell receptor beta chain. The data are from a study of blood T cell repertoires in COVID-19. Study overall: The study drew acute and convalescent COVID-19 samples from the United States, Italy and Spain. PBMCs, B-cell-depleted T cells, or T cells provided the cDNA or gDNA that made up the material.

Germline CDR1 and CDR2: SGHRS and YFSETQ. The ends lost 2 bases at V and 2 bases at J; junction bases unmatched: 5. The CDR3 runs to 15 residues. Sequencing used immunoSEQ multiplex PCR; TCRdb keeps in-frame clones, though not all of them. The data contain over 85,000 clones, 85% of them singletons. The receptor was derived from a man older than 75 with acute or convalescent COVID-19. This sequence joins TRBV5-1 and TRBJ1-2; 8 positions match TRBD1. The sequenced material came from peripheral blood. CDR3 DNA: TGCGCCAGCAGCTTCGGACAGGGTGGAAACTATGGCTACACCTTC. Translated, it gives CASSFGQGGNYGYTF.